These 8 T cell receptor beta chains were sequenced from one sample in a study of cytomegalovirus exposure and HLA in healthy donors (dated 2017 in TCRdb). Library preparation employed the immunoSEQ multiplex PCR assay. For the multiplex PCR, a mixture combining 60 forward primers for TCR Vbeta segments and 13 reverse primers for TCR Jbeta segments was used. TCRdb's version of the immuneACCESS table is confined to in-frame rearrangements and falls short of the full clone set. An unresolved V gene accounts for under half of the shortfall where checked; the remainder is of unknown origin. The sample data list roughly 80,000 clones, and roughly 84% of these were observed just once. The biggest ten clones account for roughly 2.4% of the sample. The sample comprised PBMCs. These receptors were collected from a woman aged 50 to 60 in good health and CMV-seronegative.

The chain couples TRBV4-1 to TRBJ1-2; D is undetermined. The germline V gene encodes CDR1 MGHRA and CDR2 YSYEKL. The V end lost 7 bases, the J end lost 5 bases, and 17 bases lay between the germline ends. The length of the CDR3 is 14 residues. The CDR3 spells CASTPVSSPYGYTF. CDR3 DNA sequence: TGCGCCAGCACCCCGGTGAGTTCGCCGTATGGCTACACCTTC.

The chain carries TRBV6-5 and TRBJ2-7; a possible D gene is TRBD2 (6 bases). This CDR3 comprises 14 residues. V was clipped by 9 bases and J by 0 bases, with 15 bases between them. Germline V gives CDR1 MNHEY, CDR2 SVGAGI. In DNA, the CDR3 is TGTGCCAGTCAACCACGGGAGTACTCCTACGAGCAGTACTTC. Translation: CASQPREYSYEQYF.

V is TRBV12-5 and J is TRBJ2-5; D gene uncertain. CDR3 length equals 13 residues. The germline V gene has CDR1 LGHNT and CDR2 FRNRAP. V lost 2 bases and J 4 bases, leaving 8 bases between the germline ends. The CDR3 is CASGLFRGETQYF. The CDR3 DNA reads as TGTGCTAGTGGTTTGTTCCGAGGAGAGACCCAGTACTTC.

This sequence joins TRBV28 and TRBJ1-5; D perhaps matches TRBD1 (6 bases). The V gene's germline CDR1 is MDHEN and CDR2 SYDVKM. The CDR3 runs 20 residues. V was shortened by 5 bases and J by 2 bases, with 28 bases between the two germline ends. CDR3 region: CASSQPPRYVDRLRNQPQHF. For the CDR3, the DNA is TGTGCCAGCAGTCAACCCCCCCGATACGTCGACAGGCTTCGCAATCAGCCCCAGCATTTT.

The CDR3 DNA is TGTGCCAGCACCCACTCTCGACAGCTCTATGGCTACACCTTC. Residues: CASTHSRQLYGYTF. V is TRBV6-1 and J is TRBJ1-2, with a possible D match to TRBD1 (5 bases). Germline V gene data show CDR1 as MNHNS and CDR2 as SASEGT. Trimming took 7 bases from V and 4 from J, leaving 16 bases between them. The CDR3 has 14 residues.

This chain links TRBV6-1 with TRBJ2-3; the D gene is possibly TRBD1 (5 bases). The CDR3 is 15 residues long. Germline V gives CDR1 MNHNS, CDR2 SASEGT. Deletions cut 3 bases from V and 1 base from J, with 11 bases between. The CDR3 reads CASSEQGVGTDTQYF. In DNA, the CDR3 is TGTGCCAGCAGTGAGCAAGGGGTTGGCACAGATACGCAGTATTTT.

The V gene is TRBV5-1, the J gene TRBJ1-1; D is undetermined. The CDR3 covers 14 residues. Germline V CDR1 and CDR2: SGHRS, YFSETQ. V dropped 2 bases and J dropped 1 base, with 9 bases sitting between them. The CDR3 DNA reads as TGCGCCAGCAGCTTAACGGGGTCGAACACTGAAGCTTTCTTT. Its translation is CASSLTGSNTEAFF. The whole variable domain, remainder taken from reference TRBV5-1 and TRBJ1-1, is KAGVTQTPRYLIKTRGQQVTLSCSPISGHRSVSWYQQTPGQGLQFLFEYFSETQRNKGNFPGRFSGRQFSNSRSEMNVSTLELGDSALYLCASSLTGSNTEAFFGQGTRLTVV.

This sequence joins TRBV2 and TRBJ2-3; TRBD1 aligns across 10 bases. The V and J ends lost 4 bases and 0 bases, in that order; junction bases with no gene match: 7. CDR3 length: 17 amino acids. Germline V gene sequence: CDR1 SNHLY, CDR2 FYNNEI. In DNA, the CDR3 is TGTGCCAGCAGTGTCGTCGACAGGGGGCCAAGCACAGATACGCAGTATTTT. It yields the protein CASSVVDRGPSTDTQYF.